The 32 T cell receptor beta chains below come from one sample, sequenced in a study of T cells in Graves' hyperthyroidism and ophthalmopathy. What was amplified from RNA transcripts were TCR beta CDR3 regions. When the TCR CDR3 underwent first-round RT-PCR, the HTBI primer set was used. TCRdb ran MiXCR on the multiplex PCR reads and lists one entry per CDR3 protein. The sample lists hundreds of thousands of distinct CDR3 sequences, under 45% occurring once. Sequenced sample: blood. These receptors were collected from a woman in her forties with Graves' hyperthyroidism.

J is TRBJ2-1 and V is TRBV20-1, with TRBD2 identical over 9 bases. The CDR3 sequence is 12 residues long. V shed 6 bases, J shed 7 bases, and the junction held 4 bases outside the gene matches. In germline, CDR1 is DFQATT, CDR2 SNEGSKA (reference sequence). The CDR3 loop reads CSAQTSGNEQFF. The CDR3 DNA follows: TGCAGTGCCCAGACTAGCGGAAATGAGCAGTTCTTC.

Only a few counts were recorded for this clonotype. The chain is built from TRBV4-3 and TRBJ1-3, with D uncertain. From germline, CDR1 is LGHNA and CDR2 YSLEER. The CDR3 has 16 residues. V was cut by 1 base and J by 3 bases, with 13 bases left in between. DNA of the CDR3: TGCGCCAGCAGCCAAGTTGGGAGGGATATTGGAAACACCATATATTTT. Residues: CASSQVGRDIGNTIYF.

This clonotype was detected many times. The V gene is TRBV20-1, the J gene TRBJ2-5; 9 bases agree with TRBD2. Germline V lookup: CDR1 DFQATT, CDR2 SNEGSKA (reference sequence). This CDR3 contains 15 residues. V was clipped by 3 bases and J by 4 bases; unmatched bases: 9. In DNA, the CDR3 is TGCAGTGCTAGCCGTATCCTAGCGGGGTTAGAGACCCAGTACTTC. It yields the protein CSASRILAGLETQYF.

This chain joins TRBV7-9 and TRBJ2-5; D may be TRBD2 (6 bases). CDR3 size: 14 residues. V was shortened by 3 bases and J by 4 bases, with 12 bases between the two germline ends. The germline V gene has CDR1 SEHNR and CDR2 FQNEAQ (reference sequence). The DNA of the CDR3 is TGTGCCAGCAGCTTCCCGCGGGGCGGAGAGACCCAGTACTTC. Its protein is CASSFPRGGETQYF.

CDR3 in amino acids: CSARVRWFTDTQYF. CDR3 coding DNA: TGCAGTGCTAGAGTACGGTGGTTCACAGATACGCAGTATTTT. The V gene is TRBV20-1, the J gene TRBJ2-3; unclear D gene. The CDR3 sequence is 14 residues long. V lost 1 base to trimming and J lost 2 bases, with 10 bases between them. Germline CDR1 reads DFQATT; CDR2 reads SNEGSKA (reference sequence).

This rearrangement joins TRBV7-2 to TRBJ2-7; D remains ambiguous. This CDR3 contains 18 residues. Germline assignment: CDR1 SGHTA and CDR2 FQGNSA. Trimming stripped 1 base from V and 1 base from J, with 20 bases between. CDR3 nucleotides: TGTGCCAGCAGCTTAGAGCGTAGACTGCTATTTTCATCCTACGAGCAGTACTTC. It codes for CASSLERRLLFSSYEQYF.

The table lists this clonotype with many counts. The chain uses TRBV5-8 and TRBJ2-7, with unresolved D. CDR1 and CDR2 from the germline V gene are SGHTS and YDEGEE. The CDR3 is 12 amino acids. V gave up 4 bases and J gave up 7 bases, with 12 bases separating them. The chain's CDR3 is CASSLEYWEQYF. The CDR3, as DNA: TGTGCCAGCAGCCTCGAATACTGGGAGCAGTACTTC.

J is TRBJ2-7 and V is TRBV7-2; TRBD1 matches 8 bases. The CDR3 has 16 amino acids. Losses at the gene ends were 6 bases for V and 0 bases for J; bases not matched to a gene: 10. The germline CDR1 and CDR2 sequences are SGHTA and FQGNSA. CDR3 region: CASSFYGTGASYEQYF. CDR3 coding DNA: TGTGCCAGCAGTTTTTATGGGACAGGCGCCTCCTACGAGCAGTACTTC.

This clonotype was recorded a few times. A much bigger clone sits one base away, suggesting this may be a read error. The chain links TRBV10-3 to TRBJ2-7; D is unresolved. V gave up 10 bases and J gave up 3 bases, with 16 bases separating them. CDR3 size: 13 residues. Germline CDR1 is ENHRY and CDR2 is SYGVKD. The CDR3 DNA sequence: TGTGCCACCTCTCCGGGCCTCGGCTACGAGCAGTACTTC. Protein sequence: CATSPGLGYEQYF.

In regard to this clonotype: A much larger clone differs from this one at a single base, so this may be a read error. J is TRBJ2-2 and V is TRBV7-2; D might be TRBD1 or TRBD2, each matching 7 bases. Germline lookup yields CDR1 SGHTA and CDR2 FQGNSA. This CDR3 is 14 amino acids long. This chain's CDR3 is CASSRNRGPGGLFF. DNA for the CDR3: TGTGCCAGCAGCCGAAACAGGGGCCCGGGGGGGCTGTTTTTT.

CDR3 bases: TGCGCCAGCAGCTCTTACTCGACAGCGCACTTACACACTGAAGCTTTCTTT. It is translated as CASSSYSTAHLHTEAFF. The J gene is TRBJ1-1, the V gene TRBV5-1, with D tentatively TRBD1 (5 bases). Per the germline V gene, CDR1 is SGHRS and CDR2 is YFSETQ. The CDR3 is 17 amino acids. With 3 bases removed from V and 3 bases from J, the gap between germline ends came to 21 bases. The variable domain in full, completed from reference TRBV5-1 and TRBJ1-1, reads KAGVTQTPRYLIKTRGQQVTLSCSPISGHRSVSWYQQTPGQGLQFLFEYFSETQRNKGNFPGRFSGRQFSNSRSEMNVSTLELGDSALYLCASSSYSTAHLHTEAFFGQGTRLTVV.

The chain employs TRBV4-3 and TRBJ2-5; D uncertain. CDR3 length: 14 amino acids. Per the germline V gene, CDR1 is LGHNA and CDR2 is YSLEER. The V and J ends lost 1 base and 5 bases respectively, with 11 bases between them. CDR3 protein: CASSQGEVAETQYF. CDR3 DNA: TGCGCCAGCAGCCAAGGTGAGGTCGCGGAGACCCAGTACTTC.

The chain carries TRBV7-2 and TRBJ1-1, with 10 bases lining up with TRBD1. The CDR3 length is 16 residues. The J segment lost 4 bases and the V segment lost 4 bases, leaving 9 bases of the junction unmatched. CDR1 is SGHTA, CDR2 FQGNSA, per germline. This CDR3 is CASSSDRGRGITEAFF. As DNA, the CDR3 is TGTGCCAGCAGCTCAGACAGGGGGCGGGGTATCACTGAAGCTTTCTTT.

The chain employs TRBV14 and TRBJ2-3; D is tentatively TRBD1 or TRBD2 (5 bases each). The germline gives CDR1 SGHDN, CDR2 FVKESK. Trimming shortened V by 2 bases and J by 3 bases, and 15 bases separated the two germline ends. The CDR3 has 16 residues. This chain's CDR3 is CASSQHRGPKTDTQYF. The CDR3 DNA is TGTGCCAGCAGCCAACACCGGGGCCCCAAGACAGATACGCAGTATTTT.

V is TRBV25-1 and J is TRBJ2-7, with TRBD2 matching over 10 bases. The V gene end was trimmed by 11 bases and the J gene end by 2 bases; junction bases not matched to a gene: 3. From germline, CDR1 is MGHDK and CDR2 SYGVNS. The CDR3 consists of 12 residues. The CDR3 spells CALAGEAYEQYF. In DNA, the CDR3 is TGTGCCCTAGCGGGGGAGGCCTACGAGCAGTACTTC.

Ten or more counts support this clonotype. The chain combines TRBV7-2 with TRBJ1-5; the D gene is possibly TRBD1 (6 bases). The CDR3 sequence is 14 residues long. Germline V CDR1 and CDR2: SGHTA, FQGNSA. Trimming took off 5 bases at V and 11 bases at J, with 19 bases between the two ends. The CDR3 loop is CASSTSPVEGAQHF. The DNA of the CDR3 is TGTGCCAGCAGCACCAGCCCTGTGGAGGGGGCCCAGCATTTT.

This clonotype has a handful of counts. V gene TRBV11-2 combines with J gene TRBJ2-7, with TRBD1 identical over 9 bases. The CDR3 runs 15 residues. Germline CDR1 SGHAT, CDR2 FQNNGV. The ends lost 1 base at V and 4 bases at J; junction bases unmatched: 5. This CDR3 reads CASSLGQGDPYEQYF. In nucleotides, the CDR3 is TGTGCCAGCAGCTTAGGACAGGGGGATCCATACGAGCAGTACTTC.

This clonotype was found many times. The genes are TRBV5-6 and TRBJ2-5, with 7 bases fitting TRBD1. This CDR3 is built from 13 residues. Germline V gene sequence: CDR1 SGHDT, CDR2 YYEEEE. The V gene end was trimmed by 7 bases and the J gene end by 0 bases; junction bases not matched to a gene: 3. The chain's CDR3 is CASGRGYQETQYF. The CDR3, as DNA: TGTGCCAGCGGCAGGGGGTACCAAGAGACCCAGTACTTC. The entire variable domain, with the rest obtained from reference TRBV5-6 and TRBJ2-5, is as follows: DAGVTQSPTHLIKTRGQQVTLRCSPKSGHDTVSWYQQALGQGPQFIFQYYEEEERQRGNFPDRFSGHQFPNYSSELNVNALLLGDSALYLCASGRGYQETQYFGPGTRLLVL.

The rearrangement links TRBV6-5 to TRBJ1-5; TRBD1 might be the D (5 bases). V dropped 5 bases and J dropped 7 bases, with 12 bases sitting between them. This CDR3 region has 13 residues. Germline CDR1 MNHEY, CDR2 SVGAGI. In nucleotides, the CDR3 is TGTGCCAGCAGTCGTCTTAGGGACCAGCCCCAGCATTTT. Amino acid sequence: CASSRLRDQPQHF.

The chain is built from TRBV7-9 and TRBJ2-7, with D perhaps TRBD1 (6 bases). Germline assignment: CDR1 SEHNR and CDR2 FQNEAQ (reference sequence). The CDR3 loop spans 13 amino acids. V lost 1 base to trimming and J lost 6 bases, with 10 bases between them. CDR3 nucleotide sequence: TGTGCCAGCAGCTTAGGGGGGCGCCTCGAGCAGTACTTC. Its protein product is CASSLGGRLEQYF.

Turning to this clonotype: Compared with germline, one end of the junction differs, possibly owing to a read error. In nucleotides, the CDR3 is TGTGCCACCAGTGCTCCTAGCGGGGCCAACGTCCCGACTTTC. It codes for CATSAPSGANVPTF. The chain couples TRBV10-3 to TRBJ2-6; TRBD2 matches at 9 bases. In germline, CDR1 is ENHRY, CDR2 SYGVKD. This CDR3 is built from 14 residues.

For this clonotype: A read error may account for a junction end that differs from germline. The CDR3 bases are TGCGCCAGCAGCTCGAGGGACGGGGCCTACGTCCTGACTTTC. Protein sequence: CASSSRDGAYVLTF. The rearrangement joins TRBV5-1 to TRBJ2-6; D assignment may be TRBD1 or TRBD2 (5 bases each). Germline CDR1 is SGHRS and CDR2 is YFSETQ. CDR3 length: 14 amino acids.

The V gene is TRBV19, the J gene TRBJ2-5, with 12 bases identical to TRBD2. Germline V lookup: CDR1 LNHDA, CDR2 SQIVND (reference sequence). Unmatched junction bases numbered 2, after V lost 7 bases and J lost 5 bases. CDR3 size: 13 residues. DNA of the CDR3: TGTGCCAGTACAACTAGCGGGAGGGAGACCCAGTACTTC. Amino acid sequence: CASTTSGRETQYF.

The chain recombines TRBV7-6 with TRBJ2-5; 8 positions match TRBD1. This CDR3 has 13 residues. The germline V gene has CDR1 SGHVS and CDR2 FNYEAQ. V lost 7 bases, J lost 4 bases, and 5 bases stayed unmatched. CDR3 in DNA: TGTGCCAGCACCACTACAGGGGGAGAGACCCAGTACTTC. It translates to CASTTTGGETQYF.

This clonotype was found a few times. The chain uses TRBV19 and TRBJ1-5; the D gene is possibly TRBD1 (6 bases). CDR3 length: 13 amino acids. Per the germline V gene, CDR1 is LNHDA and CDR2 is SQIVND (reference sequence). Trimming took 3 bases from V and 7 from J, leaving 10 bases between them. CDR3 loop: CASSIKGGQPQHF. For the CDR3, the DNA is TGTGCCAGTAGTATCAAGGGGGGACAGCCCCAGCATTTT. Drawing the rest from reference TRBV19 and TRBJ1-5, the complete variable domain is DGGITQSPKYLFRKEGQNVTLSCEQNLNHDAMYWYRQDPGQGLRLIYYSQIVNDFQKGDIAEGYSVSREKKESFPLTVTSAQKNPTAFYLCASSIKGGQPQHFGDGTRLSIL.

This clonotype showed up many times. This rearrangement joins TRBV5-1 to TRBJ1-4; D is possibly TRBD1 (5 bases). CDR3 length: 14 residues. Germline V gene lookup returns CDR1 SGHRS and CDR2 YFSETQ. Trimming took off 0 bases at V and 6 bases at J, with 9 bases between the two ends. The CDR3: CASSLAGGYEKLFF. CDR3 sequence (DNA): TGCGCCAGCAGCTTGGCGGGGGGTTATGAAAAACTGTTTTTT.

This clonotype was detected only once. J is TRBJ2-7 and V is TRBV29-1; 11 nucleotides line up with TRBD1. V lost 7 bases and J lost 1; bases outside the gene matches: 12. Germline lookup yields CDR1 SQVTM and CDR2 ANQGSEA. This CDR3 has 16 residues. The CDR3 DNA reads TGCAGCGCTTCCCCAATGGGACAGGGGGGATCCTACGAGCAGTACTTC. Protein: CSASPMGQGGSYEQYF.

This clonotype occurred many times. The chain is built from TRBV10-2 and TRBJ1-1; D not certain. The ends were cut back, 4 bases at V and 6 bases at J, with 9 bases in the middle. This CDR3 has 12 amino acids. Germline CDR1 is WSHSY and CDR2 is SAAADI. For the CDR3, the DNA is TGCGCCAGCAGTGGGTCTACCGCTGAAGCTTTCTTT. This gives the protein CASSGSTAEAFF.

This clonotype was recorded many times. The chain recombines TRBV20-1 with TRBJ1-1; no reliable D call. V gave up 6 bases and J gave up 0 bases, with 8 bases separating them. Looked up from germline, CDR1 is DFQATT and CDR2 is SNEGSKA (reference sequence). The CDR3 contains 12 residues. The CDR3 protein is CSATDLNTEAFF. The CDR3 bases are TGCAGTGCCACAGACCTGAACACTGAAGCTTTCTTT.

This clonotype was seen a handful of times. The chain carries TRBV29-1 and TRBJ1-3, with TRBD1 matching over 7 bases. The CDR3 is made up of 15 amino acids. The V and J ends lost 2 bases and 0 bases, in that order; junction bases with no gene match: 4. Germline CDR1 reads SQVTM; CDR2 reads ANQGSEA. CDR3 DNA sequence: TGCAGCGTTGAATTGGGGACAGACTCTGGAAACACCATATATTTT. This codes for CSVELGTDSGNTIYF.

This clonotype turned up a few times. The CDR3 DNA reads as TGTGCCAGCAGTTCACGGACAGGTCAGCCCCAGCATTTT. Protein product: CASSSRTGQPQHF. The V gene is TRBV6-6, the J gene TRBJ1-5, with TRBD1 identical over 7 bases. The V and J ends lost 4 bases and 6 bases, in that order; junction bases with no gene match: 3. Germline V CDR1 and CDR2: MNHNY, SVGAGI (reference sequence). CDR3 length: 13 residues.

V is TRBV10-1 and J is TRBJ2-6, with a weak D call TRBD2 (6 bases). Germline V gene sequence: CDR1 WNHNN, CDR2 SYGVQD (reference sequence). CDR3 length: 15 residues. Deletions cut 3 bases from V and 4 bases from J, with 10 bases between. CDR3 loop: CASSDPGAGANVLTF. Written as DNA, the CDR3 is TGCGCCAGCAGTGACCCGGGAGCAGGGGCCAACGTCCTGACTTTC.